This TCR beta chain was captured by sequencing in a study of blood T cell repertoires in COVID-19. The overall study: Collection of acute and convalescent COVID-19 samples took place in the United States, Italy and Spain. PBMCs, B-cell-depleted T cells, or T cells were the source of the cDNA or gDNA that made up the material.

The CDR3 extends over 16 amino acids. V gave up 4 bases and J gave up 2 bases, with 15 bases separating them. CDR1 SGHTA and CDR2 FQGNSA come from the germline V gene. Per the original methods: How many nucleated cells were present was estimated from reference gene primer amplification. Data came from immunoSEQ multiplex PCR; TCRdb stores just in-frame clones and leaves some out. V, J and clone size were drawn from that table, and D and trimming were deduced from the DNA. This table holds more than 250,000 clones, roughly 86% found once. The table lists this clone with a count of one. This rearrangement joins TRBV7-2 to TRBJ1-5, with D possibly matching TRBD1 (5 bases). The clonotype was recovered from a man between 18 and 29 years old with active or convalescent COVID-19. Sequencing was done on a sample of peripheral blood. CDR3 nucleotide sequence: TGTGCCAGCAGCTGGCAAGACTGGGGGGGCAATCAGCCCCAGCATTTT. Its protein is CASSWQDWGGNQPQHF. The variable domain in full, with the rest retrieved from reference TRBV7-2 and TRBJ1-5, is GAGVSQSPSNKVTEKGKDVELRCDPISGHTALYWYRQSLGQGLEFLIYFQGNSAPDKSGLPSDRFSAERTGGSVSTLTIQRTQQEDSAVYLCASSWQDWGGNQPQHFGDGTRLSIL.